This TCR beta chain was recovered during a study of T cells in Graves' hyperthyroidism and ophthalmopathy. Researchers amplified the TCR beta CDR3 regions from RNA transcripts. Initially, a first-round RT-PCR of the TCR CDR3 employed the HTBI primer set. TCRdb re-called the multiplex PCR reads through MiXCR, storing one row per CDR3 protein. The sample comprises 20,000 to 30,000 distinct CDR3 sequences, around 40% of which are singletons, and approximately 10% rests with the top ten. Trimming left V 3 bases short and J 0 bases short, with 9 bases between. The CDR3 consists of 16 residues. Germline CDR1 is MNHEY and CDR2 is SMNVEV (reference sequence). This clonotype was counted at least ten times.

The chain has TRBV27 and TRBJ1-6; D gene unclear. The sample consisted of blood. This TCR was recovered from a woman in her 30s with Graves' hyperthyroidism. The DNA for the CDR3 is TGTGCCAGCAGTTTTGACGCGAGCTCCTATAATTCACCCCTCCACTTT. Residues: CASSFDASSYNSPLHF.